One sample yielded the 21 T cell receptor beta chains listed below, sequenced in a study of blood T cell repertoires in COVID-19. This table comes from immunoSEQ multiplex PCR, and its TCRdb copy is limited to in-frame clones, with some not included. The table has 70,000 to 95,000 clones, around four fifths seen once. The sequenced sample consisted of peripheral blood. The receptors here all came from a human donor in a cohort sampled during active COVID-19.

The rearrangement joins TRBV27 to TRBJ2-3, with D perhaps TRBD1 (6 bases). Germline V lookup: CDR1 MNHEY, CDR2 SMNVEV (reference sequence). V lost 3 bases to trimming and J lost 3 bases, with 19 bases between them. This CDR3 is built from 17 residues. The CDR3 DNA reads TGTGCCAGCAGTTTCCGTCTACAGGGTGTTAGTACAGATACGCAGTATTTT. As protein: CASSFRLQGVSTDTQYF.

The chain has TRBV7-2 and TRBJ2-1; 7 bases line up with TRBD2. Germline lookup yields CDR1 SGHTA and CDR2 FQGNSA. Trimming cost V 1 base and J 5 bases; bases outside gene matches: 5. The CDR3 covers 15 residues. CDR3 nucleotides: TGTGCCAGCAGCTTAGGTCGCGGGGGTAACAATGAGCAGTTCTTC. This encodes CASSLGRGGNNEQFF.

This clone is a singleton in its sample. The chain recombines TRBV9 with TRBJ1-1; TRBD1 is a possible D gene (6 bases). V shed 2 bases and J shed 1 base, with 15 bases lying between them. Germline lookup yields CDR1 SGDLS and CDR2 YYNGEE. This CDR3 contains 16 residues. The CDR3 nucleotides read TGTGCCAGCAGCGTTGGCAGGGGCAAGAGGAACACTGAAGCTTTCTTT. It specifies CASSVGRGKRNTEAFF.

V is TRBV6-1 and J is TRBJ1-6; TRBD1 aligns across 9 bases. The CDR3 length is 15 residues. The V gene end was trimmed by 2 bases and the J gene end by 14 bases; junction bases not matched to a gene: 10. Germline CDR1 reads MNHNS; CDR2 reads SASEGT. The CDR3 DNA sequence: TGTGCCAGCAGTGAAAGGGGACAGGGTGGGGGCACCCTCCACTTT. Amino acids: CASSERGQGGGTLHF.

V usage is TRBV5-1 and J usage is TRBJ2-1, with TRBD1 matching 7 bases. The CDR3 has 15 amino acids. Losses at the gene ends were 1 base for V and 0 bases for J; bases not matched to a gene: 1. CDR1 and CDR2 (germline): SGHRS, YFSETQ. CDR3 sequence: CASSLWDSSYNEQFF. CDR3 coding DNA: TGCGCCAGCAGCTTGTGGGACAGCTCCTACAATGAGCAGTTCTTC.

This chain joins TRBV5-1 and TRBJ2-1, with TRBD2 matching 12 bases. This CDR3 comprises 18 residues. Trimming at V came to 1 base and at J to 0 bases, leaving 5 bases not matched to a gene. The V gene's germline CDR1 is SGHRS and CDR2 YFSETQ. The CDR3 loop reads CASSLPSGRESSYNEQFF. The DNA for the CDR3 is TGCGCCAGCAGCTTGCCTAGCGGGAGGGAGAGCTCCTACAATGAGCAGTTCTTC.

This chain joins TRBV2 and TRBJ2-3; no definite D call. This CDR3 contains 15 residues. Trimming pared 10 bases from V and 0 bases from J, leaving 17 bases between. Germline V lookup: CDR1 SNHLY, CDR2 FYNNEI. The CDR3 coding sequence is TGTGCCACTTCGAAGTGGCCGTCTAGCACAGATACGCAGTATTTT. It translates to CATSKWPSSTDTQYF.

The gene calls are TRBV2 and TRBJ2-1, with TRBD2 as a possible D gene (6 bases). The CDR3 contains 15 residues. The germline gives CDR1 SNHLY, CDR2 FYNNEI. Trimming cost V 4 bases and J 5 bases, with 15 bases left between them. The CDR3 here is CASSARGRLDNEQFF. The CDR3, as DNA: TGTGCCAGCAGTGCGCGGGGCCGACTAGACAATGAGCAGTTCTTC.

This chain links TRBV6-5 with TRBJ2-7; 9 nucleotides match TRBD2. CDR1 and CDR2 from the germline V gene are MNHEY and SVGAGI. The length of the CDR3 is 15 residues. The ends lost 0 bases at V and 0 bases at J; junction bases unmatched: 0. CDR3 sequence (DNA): TGTGCCAGCAGTTACTCAGCGGGAGGCTCCTACGAGCAGTACTTC. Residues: CASSYSAGGSYEQYF.

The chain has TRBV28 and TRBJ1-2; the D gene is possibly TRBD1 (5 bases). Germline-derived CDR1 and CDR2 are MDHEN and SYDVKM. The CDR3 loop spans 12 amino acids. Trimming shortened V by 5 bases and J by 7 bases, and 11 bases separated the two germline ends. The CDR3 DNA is TGTGCCAGCAGTGGCAGGGCTCTTGGCTACACCTTC. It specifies CASSGRALGYTF.

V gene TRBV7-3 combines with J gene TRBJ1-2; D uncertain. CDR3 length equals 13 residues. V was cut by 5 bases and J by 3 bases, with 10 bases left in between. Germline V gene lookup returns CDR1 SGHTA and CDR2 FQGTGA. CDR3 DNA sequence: TGTGCCAGCAGCGCCCAGGCCGACTATGGCTACACCTTC. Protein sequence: CASSAQADYGYTF.

The CDR3 DNA is TGTGCCAGCAGCCTTAGCGGGAGGGGAGGCGAGCAGTACTTC. This sequence encodes CASSLSGRGGEQYF. V and J are TRBV27 and TRBJ2-7; 11 nucleotides align to TRBD2. Trimming took 6 bases from V and 6 from J; bases not matched to a gene: 7. The CDR3 runs to 14 residues. The germline V gene encodes CDR1 MNHEY and CDR2 SMNVEV (reference sequence).

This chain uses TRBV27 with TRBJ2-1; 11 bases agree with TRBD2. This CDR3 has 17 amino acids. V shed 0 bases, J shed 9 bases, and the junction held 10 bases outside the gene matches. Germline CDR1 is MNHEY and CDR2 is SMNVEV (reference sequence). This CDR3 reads CASSLSRFNLAGGEQFF. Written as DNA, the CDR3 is TGTGCCAGCAGTTTATCGAGATTCAACCTAGCGGGAGGTGAGCAGTTCTTC.

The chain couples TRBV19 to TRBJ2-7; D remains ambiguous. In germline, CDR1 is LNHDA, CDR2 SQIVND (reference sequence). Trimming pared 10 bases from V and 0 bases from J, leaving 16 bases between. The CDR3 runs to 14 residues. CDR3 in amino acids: CATALAGTSYEQYF. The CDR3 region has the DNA TGTGCCACAGCCCTGGCAGGCACCTCCTACGAGCAGTACTTC. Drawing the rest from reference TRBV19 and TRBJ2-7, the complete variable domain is DGGITQSPKYLFRKEGQNVTLSCEQNLNHDAMYWYRQDPGQGLRLIYYSQIVNDFQKGDIAEGYSVSREKKESFPLTVTSAQKNPTAFYLCATALAGTSYEQYFGPGTRLTVT.

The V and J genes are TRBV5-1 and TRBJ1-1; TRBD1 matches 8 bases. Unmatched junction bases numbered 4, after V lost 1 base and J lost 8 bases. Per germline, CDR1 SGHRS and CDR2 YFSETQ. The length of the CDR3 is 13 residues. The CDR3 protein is CASSLSRGQEAFF. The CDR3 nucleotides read TGCGCCAGCAGCTTGAGCAGGGGGCAAGAAGCTTTCTTT. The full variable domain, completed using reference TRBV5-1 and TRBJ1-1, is KAGVTQTPRYLIKTRGQQVTLSCSPISGHRSVSWYQQTPGQGLQFLFEYFSETQRNKGNFPGRFSGRQFSNSRSEMNVSTLELGDSALYLCASSLSRGQEAFFGQGTRLTVV.

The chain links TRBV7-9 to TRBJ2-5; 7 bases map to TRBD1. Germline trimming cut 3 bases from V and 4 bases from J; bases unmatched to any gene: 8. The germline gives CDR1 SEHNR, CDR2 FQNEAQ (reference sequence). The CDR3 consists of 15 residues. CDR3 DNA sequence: TGTGCCAGCAGCTTCAATCGACAGGGTTCAGAGACCCAGTACTTC. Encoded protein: CASSFNRQGSETQYF.

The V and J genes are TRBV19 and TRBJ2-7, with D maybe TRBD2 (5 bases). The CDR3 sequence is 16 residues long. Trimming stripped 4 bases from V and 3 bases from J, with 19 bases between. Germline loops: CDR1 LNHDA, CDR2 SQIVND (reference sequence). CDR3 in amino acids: CASSTLRRGFVYEQYF. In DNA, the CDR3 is TGTGCCAGTAGTACCCTCCGAAGAGGGTTCGTCTACGAGCAGTACTTC.

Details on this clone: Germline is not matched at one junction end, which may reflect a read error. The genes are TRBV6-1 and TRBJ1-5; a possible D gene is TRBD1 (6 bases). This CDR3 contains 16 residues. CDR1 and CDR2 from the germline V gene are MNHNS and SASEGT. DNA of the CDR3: TGTGCCAGCTGTGATTGGGCGGCTGGGGGCTTTCAGCCCCAGCATTTT. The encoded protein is CASCDWAAGGFQPQHF.

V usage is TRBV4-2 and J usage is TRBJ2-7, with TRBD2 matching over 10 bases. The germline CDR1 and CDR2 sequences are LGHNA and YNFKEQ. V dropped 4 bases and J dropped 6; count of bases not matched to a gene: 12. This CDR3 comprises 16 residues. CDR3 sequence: CASSPYLAGAPREQYF. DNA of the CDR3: TGTGCCAGCAGCCCATATCTAGCGGGGGCCCCCCGCGAGCAGTACTTC.

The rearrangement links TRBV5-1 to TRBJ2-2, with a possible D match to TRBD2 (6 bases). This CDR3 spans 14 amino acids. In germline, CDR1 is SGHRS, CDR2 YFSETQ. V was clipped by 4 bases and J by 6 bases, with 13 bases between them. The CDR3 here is CASSPLGTSGELFF. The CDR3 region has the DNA TGCGCCAGCAGCCCCCTCGGGACTTCCGGGGAGCTGTTTTTT. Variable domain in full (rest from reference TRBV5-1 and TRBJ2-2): KAGVTQTPRYLIKTRGQQVTLSCSPISGHRSVSWYQQTPGQGLQFLFEYFSETQRNKGNFPGRFSGRQFSNSRSEMNVSTLELGDSALYLCASSPLGTSGELFFGEGSRLTVL.

CDR3 DNA: TGTGCCAGCTCACCACGGGGCGGTGGAGAGCAGTACTTC. The encoded protein is CASSPRGGGEQYF. The rearrangement uses TRBV18 and TRBJ2-7, with D perhaps matching TRBD1 (5 bases). The CDR3 spans 13 residues. The germline V gene encodes CDR1 KGHSH and CDR2 LQKENI. The V gene lost 1 base and the J gene lost 7 bases, with 11 bases spanning the gap.